One sample yielded the 8 T cell receptor beta chains listed below, sequenced in a study of blood T cell repertoires in COVID-19. The method was immunoSEQ multiplex PCR; TCRdb's version includes in-frame clones alone and lacks a portion of them. The sample carries around 320,000 clones, 85% recorded once. Material: peripheral blood. The receptors shown here come from a human donor in a cohort sampled during active COVID-19.

The chain is built from TRBV12-1 and TRBJ1-5; TRBD1, the D gene given by the table, was not confirmed from the DNA. TRBV12-1 is marked as a pseudogene. The CDR3 length is 20 residues. The CDR3 DNA is TGTGCCAGCAGCTTTAGGACTCGCCAGGGGGTTAAGGTTGGCAATCAGCCCCAGCATTTT. Translation: CASSFRTRQGVKVGNQPQHF.

CDR3 nucleotides: TGCGCCAGCAGCTTGGAGGCGATTCGGGGCACTGAAGCTTTCTTT. Translated, it gives CASSLEAIRGTEAFF. The V call is TRBV5-1, the J call TRBJ1-1; D remains unclear. Germline assignment: CDR1 SGHRS and CDR2 YFSETQ. The V and J ends lost 0 bases and 4 bases respectively, with 13 bases between them. The CDR3 has 15 amino acids.

The chain couples TRBV15 to TRBJ2-3, with 8 bases lining up with TRBD1. This CDR3 comprises 15 residues. CDR1 LNHNV and CDR2 YYDKDF come from the germline V gene (reference sequence). V lost 4 bases, J lost 7 bases, and 10 bases stayed unmatched. CDR3 DNA sequence: TGTGCCACCAGCACAGACAGGGGCCCCACGTATACGCAGTATTTT. This gives the protein CATSTDRGPTYTQYF.

This chain joins TRBV28 and TRBJ1-5; TRBD1 might be the D (5 bases). Trimming removed 6 bases at V and 3 bases at J, with 24 bases between. Per the germline V gene, CDR1 is MDHEN and CDR2 is SYDVKM. The CDR3 consists of 18 residues. The CDR3 loop reads CASRKALSHQGINQPQHF. The CDR3 DNA follows: TGTGCCAGCAGGAAGGCCCTTTCACATCAGGGTATCAATCAGCCCCAGCATTTT.

This clone was recorded only once. This rearrangement joins TRBV7-8 to TRBJ2-6; 7 bases fit TRBD1. V was pared by 5 bases and J by 0 bases, with 10 bases of the junction left unmatched. This CDR3 contains 18 residues. Germline V lookup: CDR1 SGHVS, CDR2 FQNEAQ. This CDR3 reads CASSARQGISSGANVLTF. The CDR3 DNA sequence: TGTGCCAGCAGCGCTAGACAGGGAATCTCCTCTGGGGCCAACGTCCTGACTTTC.

This clone was seen a handful of times. This chain links TRBV9 with TRBJ2-6; TRBD1 aligns across 9 bases. This CDR3 region has 18 residues. V trimming: 0 bases; J trimming: 3 bases; junction bases outside the gene matches: 7. Germline V lookup: CDR1 SGDLS, CDR2 YYNGEE. CDR3 protein: CASSVVHRGQSGANVLTF. The CDR3 nucleotides read TGTGCCAGCAGCGTAGTTCACAGGGGGCAAAGTGGGGCCAACGTCCTGACTTTC.

This clone showed up just once. V and J are TRBV24-1 and TRBJ1-2, with 7 bases that match TRBD1. This CDR3 is built from 14 residues. The germline V gene encodes CDR1 KGHDR and CDR2 SFDVKD. J lost 4 bases, V lost 4 bases, and 5 bases had no gene match. For the CDR3, the DNA is TGTGCCACCAGTGACATACAGGGGAGCTATGGCTACACCTTC. It encodes CATSDIQGSYGYTF.

The gene calls are TRBV5-4 and TRBJ1-4, with D unclear. This CDR3 comprises 15 residues. Looked up from germline, CDR1 is SGHNT and CDR2 is YYREEE (reference sequence). Between the trimmed V and J ends, which lost 1 base and 2 bases, there was a span of 9 bases. The CDR3 bases are TGTGCCAGCAGCTTGTTCGGGAATACTAATGAAAAACTGTTTTTT. This encodes CASSLFGNTNEKLFF.